These 25 T cell receptor beta chains came from one sample sequenced in a study of T cell responses to AZD1222 COVID-19 vaccine. Data came from immunoSEQ multiplex PCR; TCRdb stores just in-frame clones and leaves some out. The sample includes about 72,000 clones, roughly nine tenths of them seen just once. The sample was peripheral blood, taken 28 days after the second AZD1222 dose. These receptors all come from an adult who received the AZD1222 COVID-19 vaccine.

The chain combines TRBV10-3 with TRBJ1-2, with 9 bases that match TRBD1. Germline-derived CDR1 and CDR2 are ENHRY and SYGVKD. The V segment lost 2 bases and the J segment 7 bases; nucleotides outside the gene matches: 2. This CDR3 is 13 amino acids long. CDR3 sequence reads: CAISETGGGGYTF. CDR3 DNA: TGTGCCATCAGTGAGACAGGGGGCGGTGGCTACACCTTC.

In this sample, this clone turned up once. The J gene is TRBJ2-7, the V gene TRBV28, with D unresolved. Germline V gives CDR1 MDHEN, CDR2 SYDVKM. The CDR3 totals 11 residues. The ends were cut back, 8 bases at V and 3 bases at J, with 8 bases in the middle. CDR3 DNA sequence: TGTGCCAGCGGTAGTTACTACGAGCAGTACTTC. This encodes CASGSYYEQYF.

The chain combines TRBV24-1 with TRBJ2-2; no clear D gene. The V end lost 6 bases, the J end lost 2 bases, and 6 bases lay between the germline ends. Germline V gives CDR1 KGHDR, CDR2 SFDVKD. This CDR3 comprises 13 residues. In nucleotides, the CDR3 is TGTGCCACCAGTCAGGATAACACCGGGGAGCTGTTTTTT. This encodes CATSQDNTGELFF.

This chain connects TRBV6-5 to TRBJ2-7; weak D call: TRBD2 (5 bases). Deletions cut 6 bases from V and 1 base from J, with 13 bases between. Per the germline V gene, CDR1 is MNHEY and CDR2 is SVGAGI. The CDR3 loop spans 14 amino acids. In nucleotides, the CDR3 is TGTGCCAGCAGCCTAGACGGCGGGTCCTACGAGCAGTACTTC. Residues: CASSLDGGSYEQYF.

The chain recombines TRBV7-9 with TRBJ1-2; TRBD1 is a possible D gene (6 bases). This CDR3 spans 16 amino acids. The germline V and J ends were trimmed by 4 bases and 10 bases, with 25 bases remaining between them. Germline lookup yields CDR1 SEHNR and CDR2 FQNEAQ (reference sequence). Here the CDR3 reads CASSSETVRQGFDYTF. CDR3 sequence (DNA): TGTGCCAGCAGCTCCGAGACCGTTAGGCAGGGGTTTGACTACACCTTC.

This chain joins TRBV18 and TRBJ2-7; TRBD1 agrees at 7 bases. In germline, CDR1 is KGHSH, CDR2 LQKENI. Trimming at V came to 5 bases and at J to 4 bases, leaving 8 bases not matched to a gene. The CDR3 loop spans 14 amino acids. The CDR3 DNA reads as TGTGCCAGCTCAGAACAGGGGACGGCTTACGAGCAGTACTTC. Translating gives CASSEQGTAYEQYF.

The chain recombines TRBV10-1 with TRBJ2-1; 8 bases line up with TRBD2. The CDR3 is made up of 14 amino acids. The trim removed 5 bases at V and 7 bases at J, leaving 7 bases unmatched. The germline V gene encodes CDR1 WNHNN and CDR2 SYGVQD (reference sequence). The CDR3, as DNA: TGCGCCAGCAGTTCTAGCGGGTCCCTGAATGAGCAGTTCTTC. This gives the protein CASSSSGSLNEQFF.

The chain joins TRBV6-5 to TRBJ2-7, with 10 bases fitting TRBD2. V shed 0 bases, J shed 3 bases, and the junction held 2 bases outside the gene matches. The CDR3 covers 15 residues. CDR1 is MNHEY, CDR2 SVGAGI, per germline. CDR3 sequence (DNA): TGTGCCAGCAGTTACTCGAAGCGGGAGGGCTACGAGCAGTACTTC. It specifies CASSYSKREGYEQYF.

This chain uses TRBV7-3 with TRBJ2-1; TRBD2 aligns across 13 bases. In germline, CDR1 is SGHTA, CDR2 FQGTGA. V lost 2 bases and J lost 10; bases outside the gene matches: 8. The CDR3 length is 16 residues. CDR3 sequence: CASSLEGTSGMGEQFF. Written as DNA, the CDR3 is TGTGCCAGCAGCTTAGAAGGGACTAGCGGGATGGGCGAGCAGTTCTTC.

The chain joins TRBV4-2 to TRBJ1-2; D is perhaps TRBD1 (5 bases). In germline, CDR1 is LGHNA, CDR2 YNFKEQ. There are 18 residues in the CDR3. Deletions cut 0 bases from V and 0 bases from J, with 17 bases between. The CDR3 is CASSQEQGQGRANYGYTF. CDR3 nucleotides: TGTGCCAGCAGCCAAGAACAAGGTCAGGGACGAGCTAACTATGGCTACACCTTC.

The genes are TRBV12-5 and TRBJ2-4; no definite D call. Deletions cut 3 bases from V and 2 bases from J, with 20 bases between. The CDR3 spans 18 residues. The germline V gene has CDR1 LGHNT and CDR2 FRNRAP. CDR3 amino acids: CASGFTSTAGDSKNIQYF. The CDR3 DNA reads as TGTGCTAGTGGTTTTACCTCAACCGCAGGCGACTCCAAAAACATTCAGTACTTC.

The CDR3 region is CASSLGLPNSGANVLTF. DNA of the CDR3: TGTGCCAGCAGCTTAGGACTTCCGAACTCTGGGGCCAACGTCCTGACTTTC. The chain links TRBV5-4 to TRBJ2-6, with D tentatively TRBD2 (5 bases). The CDR3 contains 17 residues. V was clipped by 2 bases and J by 0 bases, with 12 bases between them. Per germline, CDR1 SGHNT and CDR2 YYREEE (reference sequence).

This chain uses TRBV10-3 with TRBJ1-1; D not resolved. Germline V lookup: CDR1 ENHRY, CDR2 SYGVKD. This CDR3 has 13 residues. The V end lost 8 bases, the J end lost 0 bases, and 10 bases lay between the germline ends. The CDR3 bases are TGTGCCATCGTTGACGGGTTGAACACTGAAGCTTTCTTT. Translating gives CAIVDGLNTEAFF.

This rearrangement joins TRBV12-3 or TRBV12-4 to TRBJ1-5; no firm D call. Trimming removed 2 bases at V and 7 bases at J, with 6 bases between. There are 12 residues in the CDR3. CDR3 protein: CASSLLFQPQHF. The CDR3 DNA follows: TGTGCCAGCAGTTTACTTTTCCAGCCCCAGCATTTT.

The chain has TRBV5-4 and TRBJ2-1, with TRBD2 matching over 9 bases. V gave up 4 bases and J gave up 5 bases; unmatched junction bases: 7. The germline V gene encodes CDR1 SGHNT and CDR2 YYREEE (reference sequence). The CDR3 runs 15 residues. The CDR3 loop is CASSSSGLANNEQFF. CDR3 sequence (DNA): TGTGCCAGCAGCAGCTCGGGACTAGCTAACAATGAGCAGTTCTTC. The variable domain in full, with the rest retrieved from reference TRBV5-4 and TRBJ2-1, is ETGVTQSPTHLIKTRGQQVTLRCSSQSGHNTVSWYQQALGQGPQFIFQYYREEENGRGNFPPRFSGLQFPNYSSELNVNALELDDSALYLCASSSSGLANNEQFFGPGTRLTVL.

V is TRBV5-4 and J is TRBJ2-5; TRBD2 matches at 9 bases. Germline V gives CDR1 SGHNT, CDR2 YYREEE (reference sequence). The CDR3 covers 15 residues. Trimming at V came to 0 bases and at J to 5 bases, leaving 5 bases not matched to a gene. CDR3 in amino acids: CASSLVTSGLETQYF. The DNA for the CDR3 is TGTGCCAGCAGCTTGGTGACTAGCGGTTTGGAGACCCAGTACTTC.

The chain is built from TRBV29-1 and TRBJ1-1; 7 bases are shared with TRBD1. Germline trimming cut 3 bases from V and 0 bases from J; bases unmatched to any gene: 1. There are 13 residues in the CDR3. Per the germline V gene, CDR1 is SQVTM and CDR2 is ANQGSEA. CDR3 amino acids: CSVDRGLNTEAFF. CDR3 nucleotide sequence: TGCAGCGTTGATAGGGGGCTGAACACTGAAGCTTTCTTT.

This chain joins TRBV6-5 and TRBJ2-2, with a tentative D call TRBD1 (6 bases). CDR1 is MNHEY and CDR2 is SVGAGI in the germline V gene. The CDR3 covers 15 residues. Trimming cost V 2 bases and J 2 bases, with 9 bases left between them. The CDR3 coding sequence is TGTGCCAGCAGTTACCGACAGGTTAACACCGGGGAGCTGTTTTTT. It encodes CASSYRQVNTGELFF.

The chain has TRBV7-9 and TRBJ1-2, with D uncertain. The V and J ends lost 1 base and 4 bases respectively, with 7 bases between them. CDR1 is SEHNR and CDR2 is FQNEAQ in the germline V gene (reference sequence). The CDR3 length is 13 residues. The CDR3 DNA follows: TGTGCCAGCAGCTTAGAGTCTGTCTATGGCTACACCTTC. Its protein product is CASSLESVYGYTF.

This rearrangement joins TRBV10-3 to TRBJ2-7, with TRBD2 identical over 7 bases. Germline CDR1 and CDR2: ENHRY and SYGVKD. This CDR3 has 13 residues. Trimming removed 7 bases from V and 5 bases from J; junction bases left unmatched: 8. CDR3 protein: CAITGGEEHEQYF. CDR3 nucleotide sequence: TGTGCCATCACTGGGGGGGAGGAACACGAGCAGTACTTC.

The chain uses TRBV10-3 and TRBJ2-7, with D uncertain. CDR3 length equals 11 residues. The V and J ends lost 10 bases and 2 bases respectively, with 9 bases between them. Germline values: CDR1 ENHRY, CDR2 SYGVKD. Written as DNA, the CDR3 is TGTGCCACCACAAACACCTACGAGCAGTACTTC. As protein: CATTNTYEQYF.

The chain carries TRBV23-1 and TRBJ1-1; D is unresolved. TRBV23-1 has ORF status, its function being uncertain. V was pared by 7 bases and J by 5 bases, with 20 bases between. The CDR3 has 15 residues. The CDR3 is CASTPRSRFRTEAFF. In DNA form, the CDR3 reads TGCGCCAGCACCCCCAGGTCACGATTTAGGACTGAAGCTTTCTTT.

The V and J genes are TRBV19 and TRBJ1-6; D possibly corresponds to TRBD1 (5 bases). Germline lookup yields CDR1 LNHDA and CDR2 SQIVND (reference sequence). CDR3 length equals 13 residues. V lost 8 bases and J lost 8, with 13 bases in between. The CDR3 coding sequence is TGTGCCAGTGATGGGGGTGGTTATTCACCCCTCCACTTT. Protein product: CASDGGGYSPLHF.

The chain couples TRBV4-2 to TRBJ2-3; D is perhaps TRBD1 or TRBD2 (5 bases each). The CDR3 length is 16 residues. Germline assignment: CDR1 LGHNA and CDR2 YNFKEQ. V shed 4 bases and J shed 4 bases, with 18 bases lying between them. The chain's CDR3 is CASSPLRELGADTQYF. The CDR3 DNA is TGTGCCAGCAGCCCCCTAAGGGAGTTAGGGGCAGATACGCAGTATTTT.

This chain links TRBV27 with TRBJ2-7; TRBD1 matches 9 bases. The length of the CDR3 is 14 residues. Germline values: CDR1 MNHEY, CDR2 SMNVEV (reference sequence). Trimming cost V 4 bases and J 7 bases; bases outside gene matches: 8. This chain's CDR3 is CASSWDRVSGEQYF. In DNA, the CDR3 is TGTGCCAGCAGTTGGGACAGGGTTTCAGGGGAGCAGTACTTC.